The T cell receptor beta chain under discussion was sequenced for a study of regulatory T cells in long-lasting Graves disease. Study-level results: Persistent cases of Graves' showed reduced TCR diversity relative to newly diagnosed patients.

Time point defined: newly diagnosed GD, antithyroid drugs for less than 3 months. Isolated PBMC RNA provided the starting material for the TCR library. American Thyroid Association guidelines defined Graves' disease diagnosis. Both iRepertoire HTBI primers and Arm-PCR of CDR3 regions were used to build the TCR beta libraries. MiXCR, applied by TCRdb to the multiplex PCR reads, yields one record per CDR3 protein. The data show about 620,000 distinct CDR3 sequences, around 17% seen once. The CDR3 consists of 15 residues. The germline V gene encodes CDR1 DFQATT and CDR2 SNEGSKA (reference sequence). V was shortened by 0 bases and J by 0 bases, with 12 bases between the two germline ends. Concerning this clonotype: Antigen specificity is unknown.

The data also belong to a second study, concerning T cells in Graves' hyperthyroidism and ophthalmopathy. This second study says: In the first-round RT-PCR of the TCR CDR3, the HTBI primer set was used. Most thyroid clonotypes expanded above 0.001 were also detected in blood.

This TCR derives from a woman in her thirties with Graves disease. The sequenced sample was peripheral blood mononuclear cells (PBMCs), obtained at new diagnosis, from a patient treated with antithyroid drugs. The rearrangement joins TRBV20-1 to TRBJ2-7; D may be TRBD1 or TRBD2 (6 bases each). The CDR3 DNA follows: TGCAGTGCTAGAGATACGGGGGCCAGCTCCTACGAGCAGTACTTC. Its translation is CSARDTGASSYEQYF.